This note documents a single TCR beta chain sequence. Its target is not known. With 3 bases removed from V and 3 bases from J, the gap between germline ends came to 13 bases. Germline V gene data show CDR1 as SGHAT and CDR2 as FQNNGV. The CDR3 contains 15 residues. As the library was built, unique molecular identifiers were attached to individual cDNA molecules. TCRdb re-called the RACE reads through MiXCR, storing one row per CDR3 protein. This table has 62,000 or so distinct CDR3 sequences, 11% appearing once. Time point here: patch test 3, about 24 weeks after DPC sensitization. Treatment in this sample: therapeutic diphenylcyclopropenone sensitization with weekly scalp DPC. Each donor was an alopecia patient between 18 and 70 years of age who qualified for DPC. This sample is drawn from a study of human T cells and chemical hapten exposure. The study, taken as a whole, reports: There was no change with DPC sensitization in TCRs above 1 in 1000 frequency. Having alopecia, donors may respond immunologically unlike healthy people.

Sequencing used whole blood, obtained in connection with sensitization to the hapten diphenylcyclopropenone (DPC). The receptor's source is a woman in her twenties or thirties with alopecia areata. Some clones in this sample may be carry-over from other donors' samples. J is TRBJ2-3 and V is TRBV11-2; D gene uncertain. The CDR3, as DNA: TGTGCCAGCAGCTTTGGCACCGGGCGTACAGATACGCAGTATTTT. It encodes CASSFGTGRTDTQYF. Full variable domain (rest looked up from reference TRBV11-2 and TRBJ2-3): EAGVAQSPRYKIIEKRQSVAFWCNPISGHATLYWYQQILGQGPKLLIQFQNNGVVDDSQLPKDRFSAERLKGVDSTLKIQPAKLEDSAVYLCASSFGTGRTDTQYFGPGTRLTVL.